These T cell receptor beta chains were read from a single sample in a study of shared clonotypes between healthy human individuals. The data were produced by immunoSEQ multiplex PCR, yet TCRdb's version contains in-frame clones alone and is incomplete. This table has some 2,000,000 clones, just under 95% appearing once. Sequencing was carried out using naive CD8+ T cells sorted from blood. All receptors come from a young man in good health. Each CDR3 is given with its conserved first and last residue. The D gene is left open where the match is weak.

J	D	V	DNA	CDR3
TRBJ2-5	TRBD2	TRBV13	TGTGCCAGCAGTCTACTAGCGGGGCAAGAGACCCAGTACTTC	CASSLLAGQETQYF
TRBJ2-5	-	TRBV18	TGTGCCAGCTCGCCTACAGGGTCCGCCCCGAACGGGGCCTCGGGTGAGACCCAGTACTTC	CASSPTGSAPNGASGETQYF
TRBJ1-4	TRBD1	TRBV27	TGTGCCAGCACCCCGACAGGGGGCAATGAAAAACTGTTTTTT	CASTPTGGNEKLFF
TRBJ1-1	TRBD1	TRBV6-4	TGTGCCAGCAGTGACAACAGGGGAGGGACTGAAGCTTTCTTT	CASSDNRGGTEAFF
TRBJ2-3	-	TRBV27	TGTGCCAGCAGTCCCACCACAGATACGCAGTATTTT	CASSPTTDTQYF
TRBJ2-7	TRBD2	TRBV5-6	TGTGCCAGCAGCTCTGGCGGGAGTGTGTACGAGCAGTACTTC	CASSSGGSVYEQYF
TRBJ2-2	TRBD1	TRBV19	TGTGCCAGCCGGGACAGATTTACCGGGGAGCTGTTTTTT	CASRDRFTGELFF
TRBJ2-4	TRBD1	TRBV5-6	TGTGCCAGCAGCACTGGGACAGAATCCTCCAAAAACATTCAGTACTTC	CASSTGTESSKNIQYF
TRBJ2-2	-	TRBV15	TGTGCCACCAGCAGACAGGAGAACACCGGGGAGCTGTTTTTT	CATSRQENTGELFF
TRBJ1-2	-	TRBV29-1	TGCAGCGTTGAAGGTGGGATCTATGGCTACACCTTC	CSVEGGIYGYTF
TRBJ2-7	-	TRBV5-6	TGTGCCAGCAGCTTGAAGCGTTCCCGTCTCGAGCAGTACTTC	CASSLKRSRLEQYF
TRBJ2-7	TRBD1	TRBV27	TGTGCCAGCAGCCGTCCCGGGACAGGGTTCTACGAGCAGTACTTC	CASSRPGTGFYEQYF
TRBJ1-1	-	TRBV19	TGTGCCAGTATGGGCTTGGACACTGAAGCTTTCTTT	CASMGLDTEAFF
TRBJ2-2	-	TRBV30	TGTGCCCTCGGGGCCGGGGAGCTGTTTTTT	CALGAGELFF
TRBJ2-5	TRBD2	TRBV2	TGTGCCAGCACCCCAGGGGGACTAGCGGGGAGGGAGACCCAGTACTTC	CASTPGGLAGRETQYF